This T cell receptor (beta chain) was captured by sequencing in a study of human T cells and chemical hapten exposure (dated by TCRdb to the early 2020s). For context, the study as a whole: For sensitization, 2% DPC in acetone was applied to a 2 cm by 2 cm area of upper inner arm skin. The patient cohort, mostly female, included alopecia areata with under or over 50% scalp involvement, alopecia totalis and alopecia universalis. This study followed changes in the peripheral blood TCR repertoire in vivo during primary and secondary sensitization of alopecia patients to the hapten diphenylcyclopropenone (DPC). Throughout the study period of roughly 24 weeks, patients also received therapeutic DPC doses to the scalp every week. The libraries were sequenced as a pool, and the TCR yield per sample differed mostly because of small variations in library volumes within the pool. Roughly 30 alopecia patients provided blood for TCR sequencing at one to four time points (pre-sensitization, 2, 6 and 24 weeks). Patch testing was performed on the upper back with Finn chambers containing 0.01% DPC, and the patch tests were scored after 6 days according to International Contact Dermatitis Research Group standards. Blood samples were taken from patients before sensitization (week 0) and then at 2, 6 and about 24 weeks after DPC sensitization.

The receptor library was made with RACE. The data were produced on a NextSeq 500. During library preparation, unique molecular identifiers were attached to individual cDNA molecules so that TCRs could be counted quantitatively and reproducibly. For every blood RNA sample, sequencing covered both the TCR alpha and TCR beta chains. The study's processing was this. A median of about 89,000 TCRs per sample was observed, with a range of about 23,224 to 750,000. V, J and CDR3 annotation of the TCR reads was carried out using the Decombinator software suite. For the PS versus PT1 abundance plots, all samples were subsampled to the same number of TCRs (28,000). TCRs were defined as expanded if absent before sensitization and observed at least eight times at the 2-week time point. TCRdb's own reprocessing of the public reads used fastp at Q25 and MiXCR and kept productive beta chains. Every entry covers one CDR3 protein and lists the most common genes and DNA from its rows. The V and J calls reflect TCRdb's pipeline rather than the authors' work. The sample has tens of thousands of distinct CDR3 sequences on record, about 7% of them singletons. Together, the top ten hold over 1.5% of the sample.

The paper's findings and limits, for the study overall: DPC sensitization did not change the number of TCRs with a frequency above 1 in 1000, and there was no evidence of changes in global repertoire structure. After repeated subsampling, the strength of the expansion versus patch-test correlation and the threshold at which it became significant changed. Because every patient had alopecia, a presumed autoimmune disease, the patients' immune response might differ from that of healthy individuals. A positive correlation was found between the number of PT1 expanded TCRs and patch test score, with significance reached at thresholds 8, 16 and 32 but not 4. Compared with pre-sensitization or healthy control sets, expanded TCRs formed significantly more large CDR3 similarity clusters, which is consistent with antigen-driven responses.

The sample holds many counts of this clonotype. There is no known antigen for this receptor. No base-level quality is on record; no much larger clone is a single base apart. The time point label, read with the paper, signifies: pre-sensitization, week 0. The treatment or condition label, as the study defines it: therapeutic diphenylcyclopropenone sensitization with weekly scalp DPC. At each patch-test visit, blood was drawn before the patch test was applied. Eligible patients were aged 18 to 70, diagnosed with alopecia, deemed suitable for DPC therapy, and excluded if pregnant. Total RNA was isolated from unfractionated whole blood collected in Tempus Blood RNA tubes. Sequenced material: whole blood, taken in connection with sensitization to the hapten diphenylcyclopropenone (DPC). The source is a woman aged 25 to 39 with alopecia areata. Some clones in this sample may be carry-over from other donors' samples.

The DNA sequence is TGTGCCAGCAGCCCCCGTAGGGCGGACGAGACCTATGGCTACACCTTC. The encoded protein is CASSPRRADETYGYTF. Rearrangement joined TRBV13 to TRBJ1-2, with no reliable assignment of the D segment. The CDR3 runs 16 residues from the cysteine to the phenylalanine. This entry keeps only the CDR3 DNA: 48 bases, framed from base 1. V drops 5 bases and J drops 4 bases, leaving 20 bases in between. The germline V gene (reference sequence) gives CDR1 as PRHDT and CDR2 as FYEKMQ.